This T cell receptor (beta chain) was profiled in a study of blood T cell repertoires in COVID-19. Authors' data handling: Reference gene primer amplification in the assay estimated nucleated cell counts. Here immunoSEQ multiplex PCR was the method, and the copy in TCRdb shows in-frame clones only, minus some. V, J and clone size were drawn from that table, and D and trimming were deduced from the DNA. Among fewer than 300,000 clones, about 80% were seen once, and the ten largest hold 8% to 10%. V gave up 3 bases and J gave up 5 bases; unmatched junction bases: 6. Germline V gene data show CDR1 as SGHRS and CDR2 as YFSETQ. The CDR3 runs 14 residues.

This chain links TRBV5-1 with TRBJ2-5; TRBD1 aligns across 8 bases. This sequence was found in a woman aged 45-65 years who had recovered from COVID-19. Specimen: peripheral blood. DNA of the CDR3: TGCGCCAGCAGCTCACAGGGGGTTCGGGAGACCCAGTACTTC. Translating gives CASSSQGVRETQYF.